The rows below give T cell receptor beta chains drawn from one sample of a study of blood T cells in healthy people across ages. TCRdb itself ran the 5' RACE reads through MiXCR, one entry per CDR3 protein. This sample yields over 600,000 distinct CDR3 sequences, of which 56% are seen a single time; roughly 26% belongs to the top ten. The sequenced material came from blood. These receptors came from a man aged 40-50 years in good health. CDR3s include the opening cysteine and the closing phenylalanine or tryptophan. The D gene is left open where the match is weak. Clone size is given for some rows only: seen once, a few or many times, or a class if the clone is expanded.

>-|TRBJ2-7|-|TRBV3-1
TGTGCCAGCAGCCCCCGGTCCCGACCCTTCTCCTACGAGCAGTACTTC
CASSPRSRPFSYEQYF
>-|TRBJ2-3|few|TRBV20-1
TGCAGTGCCCCGGACAGGAGGGGATCAGATACGCAGTATTTT
CSAPDRRGSDTQYF
>TRBD2|TRBJ2-3|-|TRBV27
TGTGCCAGCAGTTTTGGACTAGCGGTCACAGATACGCAGTATTTT
CASSFGLAVTDTQYF
>TRBD1|TRBJ1-2|-|TRBV24-1
TGTGCCACCAGTGACGCGGGACAGTTCAACTATGGCTGCACCTTC
CATSDAGQFNYGCTF
>TRBD1|TRBJ2-7|-|TRBV11-1
TGTGCCAGCAGCTTCAACCGGGACAGGGTCGACGAGCAGTACTTC
CASSFNRDRVDEQYF
>TRBD1|TRBJ2-1|-|TRBV9
TGTGCCAGCAGCCAGAACAGGGGGGACAATGAGCAGTTCTTC
CASSQNRGDNEQFF
>TRBD2|TRBJ2-5|-|TRBV5-8
TGTGCCAGCAAACGGGAGGGGGAAGAGACCCAGTACTTC
CASKREGEETQYF
>-|TRBJ2-3|-|TRBV5-1
TGCGCCAGCAGCTTGGCAAGCGTGGGCACAGATACGCAGTATTTT
CASSLASVGTDTQYF
>TRBD1|TRBJ2-7|-|TRBV28
TGTGCCAGCAGTTTAGGGACAGCGACAGCCTACGAGCAGTACTTC
CASSLGTATAYEQYF
>-|TRBJ2-4|few|TRBV20-1
TGCAGTGCTAGGGACCTTATACCCGGGACCCTAAACATTCAGTACTTC
CSARDLIPGTLNIQYF
>TRBD2|TRBJ2-3|once|TRBV6-5
TGTGCCAGCGGAGTAGCGGGTACCGATACGCAGTATTTT
CASGVAGTDTQYF
>TRBD1|TRBJ2-6|-|TRBV27
TGTGCCAGCAGTTTGGGACAGGGGGCGCGCGGGGCCAACGTCCTGACTTTC
CASSLGQGARGANVLTF
>TRBD2|TRBJ2-1|-|TRBV7-3
TGTGCTAGAGACCCTTCTCAAGCTAGCGGGAGGTACAATGAGCAGTTCTTC
CARDPSQASGRYNEQFF
>-|TRBJ2-1|few|TRBV20-1
TGCAGTGCTAGACCCCTGATGGGAAACTCCTACAATGAGCAGTTCTTC
CSARPLMGNSYNEQFF
>TRBD2|TRBJ2-1|-|TRBV2
TGTGCCAACAGTGAATGGCGGGGGGGTAGGGGAGGCCGATATGGCAATGAGCAGTTCTTC
CANSEWRGGRGGRYGNEQFF
>-|TRBJ2-1|-|TRBV7-9
TGTGCCAGCAGCCCAAGGGCAGTTAACGATAAACCAAGCTCCTACAATGAGCAGTTCTTC
CASSPRAVNDKPSSYNEQFF
>-|TRBJ1-2|-|TRBV9
TGTGCCAGCAGTAAGCTGTCCGGACAGACCGCGTATGGCTACACCTTC
CASSKLSGQTAYGYTF
>-|TRBJ2-3|-|TRBV7-8
TGTGCCAGCAGCTCCGATCTGGGGGGATTACACACAGATACGCAGTATTTT
CASSSDLGGLHTDTQYF
>-|TRBJ1-2|-|TRBV2
TGTGCCAGCTGCCCGGAGGCAGGCGGCTACACCTTC
CASCPEAGGYTF
>-|TRBJ2-1|-|TRBV12-3/TRBV12-4
TGTGCCAGCAGTTTATCGGGCAGGCCAAACAATGAGCAGTTCTTC
CASSLSGRPNNEQFF
>-|TRBJ2-5|-|TRBV7-2
TGTGCCAGCAGCTTACAACCCACTGCGCTAGAGACCCAGTACTTC
CASSLQPTALETQYF
>-|TRBJ2-3|-|TRBV6-6
TGTGCCAGCAGTTATTCCGGGTCTCTATATACGCAGTATTTT
CASSYSGSLYTQYF
>-|TRBJ1-2|-|TRBV7-8
TGTGCCAGCACCACTAACAGGGCCTATGGCTACACCTTC
CASTTNRAYGYTF
>-|TRBJ1-2|-|TRBV18
TGTGCCAGCTCACCGGGAGAGACAGCCCATGGCTACACCTTC
CASSPGETAHGYTF
>-|TRBJ2-6|-|TRBV12-3/TRBV12-4
TGTGCCAGCAGCATCTCTGGGGCCAACGTCCTGACTTTC
CASSISGANVLTF
>-|TRBJ1-6|-|TRBV12-3/TRBV12-4
TGTGCCAGCAGTTTAGATGGGGTGGGGTCAAGTTCACCCCTCCACTTT
CASSLDGVGSSSPLHF
>-|TRBJ1-1|-|TRBV7-2
TGTGCCAGCAGCCCCCTGTATCGTCGCTTGCCTGAAGCTTTCTTT
CASSPLYRRLPEAFF
>TRBD1|TRBJ1-5|-|TRBV7-9
TGTGCCAGCAGCAAGGACAGGAATCAGCCCCAGCATTTT
CASSKDRNQPQHF
>-|TRBJ2-6|few|TRBV5-1
TGCGCCAGCAGCATAGGGGACAGACTAGTAAACGTCCTGACTTTC
CASSIGDRLVNVLTF
>TRBD2|TRBJ2-7|few|TRBV5-1
TGCGCCAGCAGCCGAGGGACTAGCGGCTACGAGCAGTACTTC
CASSRGTSGYEQYF
>TRBD1|TRBJ1-6|few|TRBV15
TGTGCCACCAGCAGGGGACAGAATAATTCACCCCTCCACTTT
CATSRGQNNSPLHF
>TRBD2|TRBJ2-2|-|TRBV12-3/TRBV12-4
TGTGCCAGCAGTTTTAGCGGGAGGTCCTCCGGGGAGCTGTTTTTT
CASSFSGRSSGELFF
>TRBD2|TRBJ2-5|few|TRBV5-1
TGCGCCAGCAGCTTCGGGACTAGTTCGGAGACCCAGTACTTC
CASSFGTSSETQYF
>-|TRBJ1-3|-|TRBV11-2
TGTGCCAGCAGCTTAGTTCGGGGGCGAAGAAACACCATATATTTT
CASSLVRGRRNTIYF
>-|TRBJ2-3|-|TRBV15
TGTGCCACCAGCAGAGGTCCCGGGGGTAGCACAGATACGCAGTATTTT
CATSRGPGGSTDTQYF